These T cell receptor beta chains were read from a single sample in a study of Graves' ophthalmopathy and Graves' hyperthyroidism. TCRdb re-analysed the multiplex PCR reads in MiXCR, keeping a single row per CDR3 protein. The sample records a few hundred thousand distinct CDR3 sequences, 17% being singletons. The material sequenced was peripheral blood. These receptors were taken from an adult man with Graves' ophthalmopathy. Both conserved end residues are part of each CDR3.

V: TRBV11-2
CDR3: CASSYPRAGPETQYF

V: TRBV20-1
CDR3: CSARDLRTVGSQETQYF

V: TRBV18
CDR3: CASSAGTGGAYEQYF

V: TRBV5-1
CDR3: CASSLGQGYTGELFF

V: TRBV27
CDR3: CASSEVYGYTF

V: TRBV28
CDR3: CASTQPAGVDGYTF

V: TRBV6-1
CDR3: CASSQWGQGVSEQYF

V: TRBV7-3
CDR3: CASSPPGGREAFF

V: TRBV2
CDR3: CASGDDRDSPLHF

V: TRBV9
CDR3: CASSAKGGFAETQYF

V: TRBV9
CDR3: CASSTGLGLAEKTYEQYF

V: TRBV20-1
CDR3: CSPGGPIQETQYF

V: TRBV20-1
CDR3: CSATRGGQGIYGYTF

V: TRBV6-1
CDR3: CASGPSGGYSYEQYF

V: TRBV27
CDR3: CASSLSRGYNTEAFF

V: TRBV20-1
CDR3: CSARDFGTRVFYEQYF

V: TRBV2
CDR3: CASSWTGSPYEQYF

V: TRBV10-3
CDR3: CASLKNTEAFF

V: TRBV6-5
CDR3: CASSYRTSGSPYEQYF

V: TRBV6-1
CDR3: CASSERLAGNEQYF

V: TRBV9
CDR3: CASSIGTGNPEQYF

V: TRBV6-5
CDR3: CASSYSRLETQYF

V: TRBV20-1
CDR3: CSARTGNNYGYTF

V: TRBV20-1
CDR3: CSAYRDRNSPLHF

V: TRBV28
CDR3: CATHRQENTEAFF

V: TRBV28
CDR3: CASSRDPVWEQYF

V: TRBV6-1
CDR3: CASRIAVQNKYEQYF

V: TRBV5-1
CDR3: CASSLGAENTEAFF

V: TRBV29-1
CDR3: CSVKSAPSTGELFF

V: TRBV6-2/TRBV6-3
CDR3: CASRTIQRNSYEQYF

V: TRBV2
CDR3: CASSATSGGARLTGELFF

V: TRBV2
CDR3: CASALTGGTGTEAFF

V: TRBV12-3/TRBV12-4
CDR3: CASSKPDREGYGYTF

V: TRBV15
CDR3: CATSRVKGGTEAFF

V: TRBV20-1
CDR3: CSARARVDGYTF

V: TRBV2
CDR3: CASGGRAVSTDTQYF